The 15 T cell receptor beta chains reported below all come from one sample, sequenced in a study of blood T cell repertoires in COVID-19. Sequencing used immunoSEQ multiplex PCR; TCRdb keeps in-frame clones, though not all of them. The sample has about 400,000 clones; about 90% are singletons. What was sequenced was PBMCs or T cells enriched from blood (not recorded which). These receptors all stem from a woman aged 25 to 45 who had recovered from COVID-19.

This clone was recorded only once. Other DNA sequences in the sample encode the same CDR3. V is TRBV19 and J is TRBJ1-2, with D uncertain. In germline, CDR1 is LNHDA, CDR2 SQIVND (reference sequence). V was cut by 0 bases and J by 2 bases, with 7 bases left in between. CDR3 length: 14 residues. CDR3 DNA sequence: TGTGCCAGTAGTATAGACCGAGGGAACTATGGCTACACCTTC. Translating it yields CASSIDRGNYGYTF. Variable domain in full (rest from reference TRBV19 and TRBJ1-2): DGGITQSPKYLFRKEGQNVTLSCEQNLNHDAMYWYRQDPGQGLRLIYYSQIVNDFQKGDIAEGYSVSREKKESFPLTVTSAQKNPTAFYLCASSIDRGNYGYTFGSGTRLTVV.

The rearrangement joins TRBV28 to TRBJ1-1, with D hard to call. With 5 bases removed from V and 6 bases from J, the gap between germline ends came to 22 bases. Per the germline V gene, CDR1 is MDHEN and CDR2 is SYDVKM. This CDR3 comprises 16 residues. CDR3 bases: TGTGCCAGCAGTCCCCCATACTTTACAGCCTTCCCTGAAGCTTTCTTT. Its protein product is CASSPPYFTAFPEAFF.

The chain uses TRBV9 and TRBJ1-5, with 7 bases lining up with TRBD1. The CDR3 has 17 residues. The germline CDR1 and CDR2 sequences are SGDLS and YYNGEE. V lost 4 bases, J lost 5 bases, and 15 bases stayed unmatched. CDR3 nucleotides: TGTGCCAGCAGCTACCCAACGGGACAGAGACATCATCAGCCCCAGCATTTT. The encoded protein is CASSYPTGQRHHQPQHF. Variable domain in full (rest from reference TRBV9 and TRBJ1-5): DSGVTQTPKHLITATGQRVTLRCSPRSGDLSVYWYQQSLDQGLQFLIQYYNGEERAKGNILERFSAQQFPDLHSELNLSSLELGDSALYFCASSYPTGQRHHQPQHFGDGTRLSIL.

This chain joins TRBV2 and TRBJ2-1; 7 positions match TRBD1. Germline assignment: CDR1 SNHLY and CDR2 FYNNEI. The junction had 6 bases not matched to a gene; V was cut back by 6 bases and J by 7 bases. The CDR3 is made up of 13 amino acids. The CDR3 sequence: CASRRDRGNEQFF. CDR3 nucleotide sequence: TGTGCCAGCAGAAGGGACAGAGGAAATGAGCAGTTCTTC.

V is TRBV27 and J is TRBJ1-5; 7 positions match TRBD1. The CDR3 length is 14 residues. CDR1 MNHEY and CDR2 SMNVEV come from the germline V gene (reference sequence). Trimming at V came to 4 bases and at J to 9 bases, leaving 9 bases not matched to a gene. The CDR3 reads CASSSLQGKMPQHF. In DNA form, the CDR3 reads TGTGCCAGCAGTTCGTTACAGGGGAAGATGCCCCAGCATTTT.

The chain carries TRBV7-9 and TRBJ1-2; 8 nucleotides agree with TRBD1. The CDR3 extends over 14 amino acids. Germline V CDR1 and CDR2: SEHNR, FQNEAQ (reference sequence). V shed 2 bases, J shed 7 bases, and the junction held 6 bases outside the gene matches. DNA of the CDR3: TGTGCCAGCAGCTTACAGGGACAGGAGAGTGGCTACACCTTC. This codes for CASSLQGQESGYTF. Looking up the rest from reference TRBV7-9 and TRBJ1-2 gives the full variable domain: DTGVSQNPRHKITKRGQNVTFRCDPISEHNRLYWYRQTLGQGPEFLTYFQNEAQLEKSRLLSDRFSAERPKGSFSTLEIQRTEQGDSAMYLCASSLQGQESGYTFGSGTRLTVV.

This sequence joins TRBV27 and TRBJ2-1; 9 bases align to TRBD2. The V gene end was trimmed by 5 bases and the J gene end by 6 bases; junction bases not matched to a gene: 8. This CDR3 comprises 15 residues. The germline gives CDR1 MNHEY, CDR2 SMNVEV (reference sequence). CDR3 nucleotides: TGTGCCAGCAGTCCGGGATCGGGACTAGCCAATGAGCAGTTCTTC. Encoded protein: CASSPGSGLANEQFF.

The chain couples TRBV24-1 to TRBJ1-2; TRBD1 agrees at 7 bases. Germline assignment: CDR1 KGHDR and CDR2 SFDVKD. The ends lost 3 bases at V and 7 bases at J; junction bases unmatched: 7. CDR3 length: 14 residues. CDR3 residues: CATSDGRGQSGYTF. The CDR3 nucleotides are TGTGCCACCAGTGATGGCAGGGGACAGAGTGGCTACACCTTC.

The V call is TRBV5-6, the J call TRBJ2-7, with D possibly TRBD1 on 5 matching bases. V shed 1 base and J shed 5 bases, with 19 bases lying between them. CDR1 SGHDT and CDR2 YYEEEE come from the germline V gene. The CDR3 is made up of 16 amino acids. CDR3 amino acids: CASSLIGYRGNDEQYF. Written as DNA, the CDR3 is TGTGCCAGCAGCTTGATAGGGTATAGGGGAAACGACGAGCAGTACTTC.

The J gene is TRBJ2-2, the V gene TRBV12-5; TRBD2 matches at 9 bases. The germline V gene encodes CDR1 LGHNT and CDR2 FRNRAP. J lost 2 bases, V lost 0 bases, and 13 bases had no gene match. The CDR3 runs 20 residues. Written as DNA, the CDR3 is TGTGCTAGTGGTTTGGTACTGAACCCGAGACTAGCGGAAAACACCGGGGAGCTGTTTTTT. It yields the protein CASGLVLNPRLAENTGELFF.

This chain joins TRBV5-1 and TRBJ2-7; 12 nucleotides line up with TRBD1. CDR3 length: 14 amino acids. Germline V CDR1 and CDR2: SGHRS, YFSETQ. The V and J ends lost 5 bases and 4 bases, in that order; junction bases with no gene match: 4. CDR3 loop: CASSGTGGPYEQYF. The DNA of the CDR3 is TGCGCCAGCAGTGGGACAGGGGGCCCATACGAGCAGTACTTC.

The chain combines TRBV28 with TRBJ1-2; possibly TRBD1 for D (6 bases). V shed 7 bases and J shed 3 bases, with 18 bases lying between them. The CDR3 is made up of 15 amino acids. Germline loops: CDR1 MDHEN, CDR2 SYDVKM. The CDR3, as DNA: TGTGCCAGCACCACCTCTGTTGGGGGCTACTATGGCTACACCTTC. Translating gives CASTTSVGGYYGYTF.

This CDR3 reads CASSLGTSGEKQFF. In DNA, the CDR3 is TGCGCCAGCAGCTTGGGGACTAGCGGTGAGAAGCAGTTCTTC. The chain employs TRBV5-1 and TRBJ2-1; 10 bases map to TRBD2. Germline V CDR1 and CDR2: SGHRS, YFSETQ. The CDR3 has 14 residues. The junction had 5 bases not matched to a gene; V was cut back by 0 bases and J by 11 bases.

This chain links TRBV19 with TRBJ1-2; 8 bases agree with TRBD1. The CDR3 loop spans 13 amino acids. The germline V gene has CDR1 LNHDA and CDR2 SQIVND (reference sequence). V was pared by 6 bases and J by 6 bases, with 6 bases of the junction left unmatched. CDR3 region: CASSRRGLDGYTF. The CDR3 nucleotides are TGTGCCAGTAGCCGCAGGGGGCTCGATGGCTACACCTTC.

This clone has only a few counts. The chain has TRBV27 and TRBJ2-1; TRBD2 agrees at 12 bases. Looked up from germline, CDR1 is MNHEY and CDR2 is SMNVEV (reference sequence). Losses at the gene ends were 5 bases for V and 9 bases for J; bases not matched to a gene: 5. The CDR3 loop spans 14 amino acids. The CDR3 DNA sequence: TGTGCCAGCAGTCAACTAGCGGGAGGTGGTGAGCAGTTCTTC. It specifies CASSQLAGGGEQFF.